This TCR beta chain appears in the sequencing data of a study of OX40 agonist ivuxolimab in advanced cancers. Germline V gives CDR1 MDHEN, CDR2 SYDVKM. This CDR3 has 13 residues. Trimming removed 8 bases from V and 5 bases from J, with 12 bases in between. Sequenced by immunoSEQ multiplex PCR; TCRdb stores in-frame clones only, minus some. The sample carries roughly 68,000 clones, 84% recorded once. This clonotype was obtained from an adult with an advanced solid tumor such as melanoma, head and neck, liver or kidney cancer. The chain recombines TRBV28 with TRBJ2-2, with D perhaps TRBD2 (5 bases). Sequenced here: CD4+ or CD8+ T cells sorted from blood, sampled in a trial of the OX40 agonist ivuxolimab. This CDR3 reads CASGLAQTGELFF. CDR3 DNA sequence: TGTGCCAGCGGCCTAGCTCAGACCGGGGAGCTGTTTTTT. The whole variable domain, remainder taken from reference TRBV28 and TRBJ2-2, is DVKVTQSSRYLVKRTGEKVFLECVQDMDHENMFWYRQDPGLGLRLIYFSYDVKMKEKGDIPEGYSVSREKKERFSLILESASTNQTSMYLCASGLAQTGELFFGEGSRLTVL.